This T cell receptor beta chain was obtained from a study of blood T cell repertoires in COVID-19. A Seattle source enrolled patients during active infection and followed them longitudinally. The CDR3 is 15 residues long. Trimming took 0 bases from V and 3 from J, leaving 11 bases between them. Germline V gene lookup returns CDR1 SGHRS and CDR2 YFSETQ. In the study's own analysis: Nucleated cell counts were estimated from reference gene primer amplification. Profiling relied on immunoSEQ multiplex PCR, and the TCRdb table lists in-frame clones only, not all of them. The V and J calls and clone size were taken over from that table, and D and trimming were inferred from the DNA. The repertoire holds some 180,000 clones, about 82% seen once, with about 8.8% in the top ten.

The origin of this receptor is a woman of 80 years or more with COVID-19, enrolled during active disease. The material sequenced was peripheral blood. This sequence joins TRBV5-1 and TRBJ2-3; D is perhaps TRBD2 (5 bases). CDR3 sequence reads: CASSLGRGLTDTQYF. In DNA, the CDR3 is TGCGCCAGCAGCTTGGGCCGGGGTTTAACAGATACGCAGTATTTT.